These 10 T cell receptor beta chains share one sample of origin, sequenced in a study of shared clonotypes between healthy human individuals. TCRdb keeps only in-frame clones here, not all; method: immunoSEQ multiplex PCR. Among over 2 million clones listed, about 95% were seen once. Naivety among CD8 cells was defined by CD45RO negativity and positive CCR7 selection, thereby excluding terminally differentiated effector memory CD45RA+ cells. The sample comprised naive CD8+ T cells sorted from blood. These receptor sequences come from a man between 18 and 29 years old in good health.

The chain joins TRBV5-1 to TRBJ2-1; 7 bases map to TRBD2. The CDR3 loop spans 20 amino acids. Germline V gene data show CDR1 as SGHRS and CDR2 as YFSETQ. The J segment lost 1 base and the V segment lost 1 base, leaving 17 bases of the junction unmatched. The CDR3 DNA reads as TGCGCCAGCAGCTTGTTTTCTAGCGGAACCCTTGGGCATTCCTACAATGAGCAGTTCTTC. Amino acids: CASSLFSSGTLGHSYNEQFF.

This chain connects TRBV27 to TRBJ2-3; 12 bases are a match to TRBD2. Germline V gene data show CDR1 as MNHEY and CDR2 as SMNVEV (reference sequence). V gave up 5 bases and J gave up 5 bases; unmatched junction bases: 8. The CDR3 has 16 residues. The CDR3 region has the DNA TGTGCCAGCAGTGGACAGACACTAGCGGGAGGAGATACGCAGTATTTT. Its translation is CASSGQTLAGGDTQYF.

V usage is TRBV4-3 and J usage is TRBJ1-5; D gene ambiguous. The length of the CDR3 is 15 residues. Germline V gene sequence: CDR1 LGHNA, CDR2 YSLEER. Between the trimmed V and J ends, which lost 1 base and 0 bases, there was a span of 7 bases. The CDR3 DNA is TGCGCCAGCAGCCAAGTCCCGGCTAGCAATCAGCCCCAGCATTTT. It specifies CASSQVPASNQPQHF.

CDR3 DNA: TGTGCCAGCACGCCCTCCCGGAACACAGATACGCAGTATTTT. Translation: CASTPSRNTDTQYF. The rearrangement uses TRBV9 and TRBJ2-3; D is ambiguous. This CDR3 has 14 amino acids. The V end was cut by 6 bases, the J end by 2 bases, with 13 bases between. Germline V gene sequence: CDR1 SGDLS, CDR2 YYNGEE.

The chain recombines TRBV7-8 with TRBJ1-1; D is undetermined. Germline CDR1 SGHVS, CDR2 FQNEAQ. V gave up 5 bases and J gave up 2 bases, with 24 bases separating them. CDR3 length: 18 residues. Here the CDR3 DNA reads TGTGCCAGCAGCCACACCCCGCTAGAGTCAGGATATAACACTGAAGCTTTCTTT. Its translation is CASSHTPLESGYNTEAFF.

Here the CDR3 reads CASSRSKLAANTGELFF. CDR3 coding DNA: TGTGCCAGCAGTCGCTCCAAACTAGCGGCGAACACCGGGGAGCTGTTTTTT. The chain combines TRBV27 with TRBJ2-2, with 8 bases fitting TRBD2. Germline CDR1 reads MNHEY; CDR2 reads SMNVEV (reference sequence). The CDR3 runs to 17 residues. Trimming cost V 5 bases and J 0 bases; bases outside gene matches: 8.

This chain connects TRBV7-8 to TRBJ2-1; no reliable D call. The CDR3 is 13 residues long. The V and J ends lost 3 bases and 4 bases respectively, with 7 bases between them. Germline V gene sequence: CDR1 SGHVS, CDR2 FQNEAQ. The CDR3 loop reads CASSFEKYNEQFF. CDR3 coding DNA: TGTGCCAGCAGCTTCGAAAAGTACAATGAGCAGTTCTTC.

This chain links TRBV5-1 with TRBJ2-3; TRBD1 matches at 8 bases. Germline assignment: CDR1 SGHRS and CDR2 YFSETQ. With 3 bases clipped from V and 4 bases from J, the junction kept 16 bases outside the gene matches. CDR3 length: 18 amino acids. The CDR3 protein is CASSWTPGQVGQPDTQYF. CDR3 DNA: TGCGCCAGCAGCTGGACGCCGGGACAGGTGGGCCAGCCAGATACGCAGTATTTT.

The count of this clone is one. The chain combines TRBV11-2 with TRBJ2-1; maybe TRBD2 (5 bases). The CDR3 is 16 amino acids. The germline gives CDR1 SGHAT, CDR2 FQNNGV. V was clipped by 2 bases and J by 3 bases, with 14 bases between them. The CDR3 coding sequence is TGTGCCAGCAGCTTATCCAGGACGGAGGACTACAATGAGCAGTTCTTC. Its protein is CASSLSRTEDYNEQFF.

The V call is TRBV30, the J call TRBJ1-1; tentatively, D is TRBD1 (5 bases). The CDR3 is made up of 11 amino acids. V was clipped by 4 bases and J by 7 bases, with 10 bases between them. The germline CDR1 and CDR2 sequences are GTSNPN and SVGIG (reference sequence). This chain's CDR3 is CAWIWGIEAFF. CDR3 in DNA: TGTGCCTGGATATGGGGGATTGAAGCTTTCTTT.